This T cell receptor (beta chain) stems from a study of technical replicates of blood from several donors. This clone was seen more than once but under ten times. Libraries were prepared by immunoSEQ multiplex PCR; TCRdb keeps only in-frame clonotypes and omits some of them. The table includes tens of thousands of clones, 90% to 96% detected once. Sequencing used T cells isolated from PBMCs. This receptor was obtained from a human donor in good health.

CDR3 nucleotides: TGTGCCAGCTCACCACCGGGACAGGGGGAGGAAAAACTGTTTTTT. Translation gives CASSPPGQGEEKLFF. The rearrangement uses TRBV18 and TRBJ1-4, with TRBD1 matching over 11 bases. The CDR3 extends over 15 amino acids. CDR1 is KGHSH and CDR2 is LQKENI in the germline V gene. The V gene end was trimmed by 0 bases and the J gene end by 8 bases; junction bases not matched to a gene: 2.